This is a list of T cell receptor beta chains from one sample in a study of CD8+CD57+ T cells in acquired aplastic anemia. TCRdb used MiXCR to reprocess the reads, holding one entry per CDR3 protein. The sample contains 260,000 or so distinct CDR3 sequences, around 45% of which appear only once. What was sequenced was sorted CD4+, CD8+, or CD8+CD57+ T cells (not recorded which) from PBMCs. These receptors were obtained from a human donor with aplastic anemia. Each CDR3 is given with its conserved first and last residue.

v_call: TRBV2; j_call: TRBJ2-5; cdr3_aa: CASSRLAGGQETQYF
v_call: TRBV2; j_call: TRBJ2-1; cdr3_aa: CASQSDSGGAAEQFF
v_call: TRBV27; j_call: TRBJ2-7; cdr3_aa: CASSPRATSLDYEQYF
v_call: TRBV4-1; j_call: TRBJ2-2; cdr3_aa: CASSQEETGELFF
v_call: TRBV19; j_call: TRBJ2-1; cdr3_aa: CASSTGQVYNEQFF
v_call: TRBV2; j_call: TRBJ1-5; cdr3_aa: CASSETTVLGQPQHF
v_call: TRBV19; j_call: TRBJ1-2; cdr3_aa: CASSIGDRVGGYTF
v_call: TRBV29-1; j_call: TRBJ1-2; cdr3_aa: CSVETNYGYTF
v_call: TRBV12-3/TRBV12-4; j_call: TRBJ2-7; cdr3_aa: CASSWTTGGEQYF
v_call: TRBV28; j_call: TRBJ1-2; cdr3_aa: CASSFSRVYGYTF
v_call: TRBV12-3/TRBV12-4; j_call: TRBJ1-6; cdr3_aa: CASNFSGIALHF
v_call: TRBV7-9; j_call: TRBJ2-1; cdr3_aa: CASSLGVGTTYNEQFF
v_call: TRBV2; j_call: TRBJ1-6; cdr3_aa: CASEAARTPLHF
v_call: TRBV7-9; j_call: TRBJ2-1; cdr3_aa: CASSSTLLEQFF
v_call: TRBV9; j_call: TRBJ2-1; cdr3_aa: CASSASGAAWGNEQFF
v_call: TRBV15; j_call: TRBJ1-2; cdr3_aa: CATSSPTGQINYGYTF
v_call: TRBV7-3; j_call: TRBJ2-7; cdr3_aa: CASSQGQGVDEQHF